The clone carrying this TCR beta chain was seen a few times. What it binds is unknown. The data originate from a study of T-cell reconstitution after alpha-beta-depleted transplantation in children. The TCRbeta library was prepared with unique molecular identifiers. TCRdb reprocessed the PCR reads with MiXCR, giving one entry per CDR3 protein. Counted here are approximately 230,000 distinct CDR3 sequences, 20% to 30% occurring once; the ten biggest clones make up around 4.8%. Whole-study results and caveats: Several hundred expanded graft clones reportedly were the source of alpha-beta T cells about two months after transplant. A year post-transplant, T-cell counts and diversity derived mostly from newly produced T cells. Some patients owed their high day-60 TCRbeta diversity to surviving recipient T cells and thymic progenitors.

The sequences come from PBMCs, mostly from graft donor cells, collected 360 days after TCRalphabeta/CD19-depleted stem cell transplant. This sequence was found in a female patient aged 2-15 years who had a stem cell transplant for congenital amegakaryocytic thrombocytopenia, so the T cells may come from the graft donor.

DNA of the CDR3: TGCGCCAGCGACTCCGGACATCACACCGGGGAGCTGTTTTTT. Translation: CASDSGHHTGELFF. This chain uses TRBV5-1 with TRBJ2-2, with a weak D call TRBD1 (5 bases). This CDR3 has 14 residues. Per the germline V gene, CDR1 is SGHRS and CDR2 is YFSETQ. The V and J ends lost 7 bases and 3 bases respectively, with 13 bases between them. The whole variable domain, remainder taken from reference TRBV5-1 and TRBJ2-2, is KAGVTQTPRYLIKTRGQQVTLSCSPISGHRSVSWYQQTPGQGLQFLFEYFSETQRNKGNFPGRFSGRQFSNSRSEMNVSTLELGDSALYLCASDSGHHTGELFFGEGSRLTVL.